This record concerns one T cell receptor (beta chain) sequence. Its target is unknown. V dropped 7 bases and J dropped 5 bases, with 17 bases sitting between them. Germline-derived CDR1 and CDR2 are MNHEY and SMNVEV (reference sequence). The CDR3 runs to 14 residues. The record originates from a study of prognosis after radiotherapy for stage I lung cancer. Findings of the study overall: Medians of about 10,000 versus 6,900 showed unique TCR clone counts falling after stereotactic body radiation therapy.

By two-round multiplex PCR, the TCR beta CDR3 was amplified from genomic DNA. It was primers specific to each TRBV and TRBJ gene that first-round PCR used. TCRdb re-called the multiplex PCR reads through MiXCR, storing one row per CDR3 protein. Among fewer than 20,000 distinct CDR3 sequences listed, roughly two fifths were seen once. This specimen consisted of PBMCs, obtained before or after stereotactic body radiation therapy (not recorded which). This chain links TRBV27 with TRBJ1-2; a possible D gene is TRBD1 (5 bases). This sequence was found in a donor over 45 with non-small cell lung cancer. The CDR3 nucleotides read TGTGCCAGCACGCCGAGAGCAGGGTTATATGGCTACACCTTC. As protein: CASTPRAGLYGYTF.